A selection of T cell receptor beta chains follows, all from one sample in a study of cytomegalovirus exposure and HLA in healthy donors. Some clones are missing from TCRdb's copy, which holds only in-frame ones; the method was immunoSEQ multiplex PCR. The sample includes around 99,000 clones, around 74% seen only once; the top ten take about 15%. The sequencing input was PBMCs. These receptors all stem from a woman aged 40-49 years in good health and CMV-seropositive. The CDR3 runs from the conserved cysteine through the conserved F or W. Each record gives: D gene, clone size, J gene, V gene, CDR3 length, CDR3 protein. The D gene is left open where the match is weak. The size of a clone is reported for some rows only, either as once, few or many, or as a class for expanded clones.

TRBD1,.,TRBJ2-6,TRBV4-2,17,CASRRGDRVTGANVLTF
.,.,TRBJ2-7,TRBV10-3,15,CAISDILPNPPEQYF
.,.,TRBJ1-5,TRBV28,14,CASSLSGGVQPQHF
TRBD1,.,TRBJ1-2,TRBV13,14,CASSRDSTNYGYTF
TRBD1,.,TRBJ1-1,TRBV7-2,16,CASSPRTGGYSTEAFF
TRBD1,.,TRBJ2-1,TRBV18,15,CASSPRQGANDEQFF
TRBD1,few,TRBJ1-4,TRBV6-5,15,CASSPTDRGDEKLFF
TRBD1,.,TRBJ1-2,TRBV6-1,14,CASSDRQGDGGYTF
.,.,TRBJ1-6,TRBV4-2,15,CASSQEFSVNSPLHF
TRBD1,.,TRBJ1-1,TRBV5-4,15,CASSGPGTENTEAFF
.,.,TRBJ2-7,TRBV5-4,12,CASSSQDYEQYF
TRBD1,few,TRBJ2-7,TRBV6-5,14,CASSRQGGSYEQYF
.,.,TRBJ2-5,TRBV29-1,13,CSVDVQGQETQYF
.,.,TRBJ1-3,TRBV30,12,CALFYAGNTIYF
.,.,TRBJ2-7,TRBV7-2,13,CASSTWGQREQYF
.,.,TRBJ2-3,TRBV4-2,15,CASSLEDYGTDTQYF
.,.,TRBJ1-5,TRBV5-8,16,CASSLQGYGGNQPQHF